These 31 T cell receptor beta chains came from one sample sequenced in a study of regulatory T cells in long-lasting Graves disease. Specified time point: newly diagnosed GD, antithyroid drugs for less than 3 months. PBMC-derived RNA was used for the TCR library. In building TCR beta libraries, iRepertoire HTBI primers were used together with Arm-PCR of CDR3 regions. TCRdb reanalysed the multiplex PCR reads using MiXCR and keeps one entry per CDR3 protein. The table shows about 400,000 distinct CDR3 sequences, with 15% to 20% occurring only once. These same records also appear under a second study, on T cells in Graves' hyperthyroidism and ophthalmopathy.

Sequences were derived from peripheral blood mononuclear cells (PBMCs), sampled at new diagnosis, from a patient treated with antithyroid drugs. These receptors came from a young woman with Graves disease.

This clonotype has ten or more counts. The junction does not match germline at one end; this may be a read error. This rearrangement joins TRBV6-1 to TRBJ1-5; D gene unclear. There are 15 residues in the CDR3. CDR1 and CDR2 (germline): MNHNS, SASEGT. CDR3: CASREENAGAWPQHF. Here the CDR3 DNA reads TGTGCCAGCAGAGAAGAGAACGCCGGAGCGTGGCCCCAGCATTTT.

In this sample, this clonotype turned up many times. The chain recombines TRBV20-1 with TRBJ2-5; 10 positions match TRBD2. This CDR3 is built from 13 residues. Germline V gene data show CDR1 as DFQATT and CDR2 as SNEGSKA (reference sequence). The J segment lost 3 bases and the V segment lost 4 bases, leaving 2 bases of the junction unmatched. This CDR3 reads CSATGLAEETQYF. For the CDR3, the DNA is TGCAGTGCTACCGGACTAGCGGAAGAGACCCAGTACTTC.

The table lists this clonotype with many counts. CDR3: CASSSGTGGRGTGELFF. CDR3 nucleotides: TGTGCCAGCAGCTCAGGGACAGGGGGCCGGGGCACCGGGGAGCTGTTTTTT. V usage is TRBV11-3 and J usage is TRBJ2-2; 12 bases line up with TRBD1. The CDR3 has 17 residues. In germline, CDR1 is SGHNT, CDR2 YENEEA. Trimming at V came to 4 bases and at J to 4 bases, leaving 7 bases not matched to a gene.

This clonotype was found many times. This chain uses TRBV29-1 with TRBJ2-3, with D possibly being TRBD2 (5 bases). The V end was cut by 0 bases, the J end by 5 bases, with 6 bases between. Germline V gene sequence: CDR1 SQVTM, CDR2 ANQGSEA. The CDR3 has 12 residues. The CDR3 DNA sequence: TGCAGCGTTGAAGATGAGGGAGATACGCAGTATTTT. Its translation: CSVEDEGDTQYF.

V usage is TRBV6-2 or TRBV6-3 and J usage is TRBJ1-6; 8 positions match TRBD1. Trimming took 2 bases from V and 10 from J; bases not matched to a gene: 4. The length of the CDR3 is 14 residues. Germline values: CDR1 MNHEY, CDR2 SVGEGT. The CDR3 protein is CASSYPDRASPLHF. CDR3 coding DNA: TGTGCCAGCAGTTACCCGGACAGGGCCTCACCCCTCCACTTT.

This clonotype was observed at least ten times. This chain uses TRBV27 with TRBJ2-1; tentative D call: TRBD1 (6 bases). CDR1 is MNHEY, CDR2 SMNVEV, per germline (reference sequence). The V end was cut by 5 bases, the J end by 5 bases, with 13 bases between. The CDR3 sequence is 14 residues long. The CDR3 bases are TGTGCCAGCAGTAGACAGGTGAGGGACAATGAGCAGTTCTTC. Protein: CASSRQVRDNEQFF.

V gene TRBV6-2 or TRBV6-3 combines with J gene TRBJ2-5; D unresolved. From germline, CDR1 is MNHEY and CDR2 SVGEGT. The CDR3 is 11 residues long. V lost 6 bases, J lost 5 bases, and 7 bases lay in between. The CDR3 DNA follows: TGTGCCAGCAGAGATTTTGAGACCCAGTACTTC. Protein: CASRDFETQYF.

On this clonotype: A much larger clone lies a single base off, so this may be a read error. Without the conserved terminal phenylalanine or tryptophan, this CDR3 likely stems from a read error. The rearrangement links TRBV12-3 or TRBV12-4 to TRBJ2-7, with no clear D. V was trimmed by 7 bases and J by 0 bases, leaving 7 bases between them. The length of the CDR3 is 12 residues. This CDR3 reads CASTIDSYEQYL. The CDR3 bases are TGTGCCAGCACCATCGACTCCTACGAGCAGTACCTC.

This clonotype came up many times. V usage is TRBV2 and J usage is TRBJ2-2; 7 positions agree with TRBD2. The CDR3 loop spans 15 amino acids. CDR1 is SNHLY and CDR2 is FYNNEI in the germline V gene. V lost 10 bases, J lost 5 bases, and 13 bases stayed unmatched. CDR3 bases: TGTGCCAACTCAATGGGGCGGGGGAAGACCGGGGAGCTGTTTTTT. This codes for CANSMGRGKTGELFF.

This clonotype has at least ten counts. The CDR3: CASSPPSMQNIQYF. The CDR3 bases are TGTGCCAGCTCACCCCCTAGCATGCAAAACATTCAGTACTTC. The chain uses TRBV18 and TRBJ2-4; perhaps TRBD2 as D (5 bases). Trimming cost V 3 bases and J 5 bases, with 11 bases left between them. This CDR3 comprises 14 residues. Germline V gene sequence: CDR1 KGHSH, CDR2 LQKENI. Variable domain in full (rest from reference TRBV18 and TRBJ2-4): NAGVMQNPRHLVRRRGQEARLRCSPMKGHSHVYWYRQLPEEGLKFMVYLQKENIIDESGMPKERFSAEFPKEGPSILRIQQVVRGDSAAYFCASSPPSMQNIQYFGAGTRLSVL.

This chain uses TRBV24-1 with TRBJ2-2, with D unresolved. The V end was cut by 6 bases, the J end by 5 bases, with 9 bases between. The CDR3 consists of 13 residues. From germline, CDR1 is KGHDR and CDR2 SFDVKD. CDR3 amino acids: CATSFLATGELFF. The DNA for the CDR3 is TGTGCCACCAGTTTTCTGGCGACCGGGGAGCTGTTTTTT.

The CDR3 DNA follows: TGTGCCAGCAGCCCCTATTCCGGGATAACGAACACCGGGGAGCTGTTTTTT. It translates to CASSPYSGITNTGELFF. The genes are TRBV11-3 and TRBJ2-2, with D possibly being TRBD2 (5 bases). Trimming pared 5 bases from V and 0 bases from J, leaving 16 bases between. The CDR3 runs 17 residues. Germline assignment: CDR1 SGHNT and CDR2 YENEEA.

This clonotype was counted at least ten times. This chain connects TRBV5-1 to TRBJ2-7, with TRBD2 matching over 11 bases. Germline values: CDR1 SGHRS, CDR2 YFSETQ. The CDR3 loop spans 14 amino acids. J gave up 6 bases and V 0 bases, and 2 bases lay outside the gene matches. The CDR3 DNA reads as TGCGCCAGCAGCTTGGTAGGACTAGCGGGCGAGCAGTACTTC. Residues: CASSLVGLAGEQYF.

V gene TRBV6-2 or TRBV6-3 combines with J gene TRBJ1-1, with TRBD1 matching over 8 bases. Germline CDR1 and CDR2: MNHEY and SVGEGT. This CDR3 has 15 amino acids. With V trimmed by 5 bases and J by 1 base, 6 bases remained unmatched. The DNA for the CDR3 is TGTGCCAGCAGTCTAGGACAGGGCAAGAACACTGAAGCTTTCTTT. Translated, it gives CASSLGQGKNTEAFF.

The chain uses TRBV6-2 or TRBV6-3 and TRBJ1-5; a weak D match, TRBD1 (6 bases). CDR1 is MNHEY, CDR2 SVGEGT, per germline. The V and J ends lost 6 bases and 3 bases respectively, with 21 bases between them. This CDR3 has 17 residues. This chain's CDR3 is CASSTRGTRWPNQPQHF. For the CDR3, the DNA is TGTGCCAGCAGCACAAGGGGGACCAGGTGGCCCAATCAGCCCCAGCATTTT.

This clonotype came up many times. The V gene is TRBV3-1, the J gene TRBJ1-1; D remains ambiguous. Germline V CDR1 and CDR2: LGHDT, YNNKEL (reference sequence). The V end was cut by 4 bases, the J end by 7 bases, with 19 bases between. This CDR3 contains 15 residues. As DNA, the CDR3 is TGTGCCAGCAGCCCAAGAAATACGTTGAGATATGAAGCTTTCTTT. It is translated as CASSPRNTLRYEAFF.

This clonotype showed up just a few times. This chain uses TRBV7-9 with TRBJ2-2; 9 bases line up with TRBD2. The CDR3 spans 17 residues. The germline gives CDR1 SEHNR, CDR2 FQNEAQ (reference sequence). After removal of 7 bases from V and 5 bases from J, the junction contained 14 bases not matched to a gene. The CDR3 region is CASTSLAGGRKTGELFF. CDR3 DNA: TGTGCCAGCACCTCCCTGGCGGGAGGGCGGAAAACCGGGGAGCTGTTTTTT.

This clonotype was observed at least ten times. V usage is TRBV3-1 and J usage is TRBJ2-7; D is perhaps TRBD2 (5 bases). Germline assignment: CDR1 LGHDT and CDR2 YNNKEL (reference sequence). CDR3 length: 13 residues. V gave up 0 bases and J gave up 7 bases, with 10 bases separating them. The CDR3 nucleotides read TGTGCCAGCAGCCAAGACGGGCGGGTAGAGCAGTACTTC. It translates to CASSQDGRVEQYF.

To note about this clonotype: Just one base apart from a much larger clone, this may be a read error. V is TRBV5-1 and J is TRBJ2-7; weak D call: TRBD2 (7 bases). The CDR3 loop spans 14 amino acids. The V end was cut by 3 bases, the J end by 5 bases, with 15 bases between. CDR1 and CDR2 (germline): SGHRS, YFSETQ. CDR3 DNA: TGCGCCAGCAGCTGGGGGGGGGCCGCCCACGAGCAGTACTTC. Amino acid sequence: CASSWGGAAHEQYF. Using reference TRBV5-1 and TRBJ2-7 for the parts outside the CDR3, the full variable domain is KAGVTQTPRYLIKTRGQQVTLSCSPISGHRSVSWYQQTPGQGLQFLFEYFSETQRNKGNFPGRFSGRQFSNSRSEMNVSTLELGDSALYLCASSWGGAAHEQYFGPGTRLTVT.

This clonotype was picked up many times. The genes are TRBV28 and TRBJ2-7; D is unresolved. The CDR3 loop spans 13 amino acids. Germline CDR1 MDHEN, CDR2 SYDVKM. V was trimmed by 6 bases and J by 2 bases, leaving 11 bases between them. The CDR3 DNA is TGTGCCAGCAGCCTCAAGACCCCCTACGAGCAGTACTTC. Protein product: CASSLKTPYEQYF.

This clonotype was counted at least ten times. The CDR3 loop reads CASSHRTEAHQPQHF. The CDR3 DNA reads as TGTGCCAGCAGTCACAGGACAGAAGCGCATCAGCCCCAGCATTTT. The V and J genes are TRBV2 and TRBJ1-5; TRBD1 might be the D (6 bases). The CDR3 consists of 15 residues. The germline V and J ends were trimmed by 5 bases and 5 bases, with 16 bases remaining between them. From germline, CDR1 is SNHLY and CDR2 FYNNEI.

This clonotype showed up many times. V gene TRBV5-1 combines with J gene TRBJ2-1; TRBD1 might be the D (5 bases). Trimming pared 4 bases from V and 6 bases from J, leaving 17 bases between. CDR1 is SGHRS, CDR2 YFSETQ, per germline. The CDR3 runs 15 residues. The CDR3 reads CASSAIRQGPNEQFF. The CDR3 DNA is TGCGCCAGCAGCGCTATTCGGCAGGGTCCCAATGAGCAGTTCTTC.

This clonotype was seen ten or more times. This chain uses TRBV20-1 with TRBJ2-7; perhaps TRBD1 as D (5 bases). Germline V CDR1 and CDR2: DFQATT, SNEGSKA (reference sequence). V lost 3 bases and J lost 1, with 13 bases in between. This CDR3 spans 14 amino acids. CDR3 coding DNA: TGCAGTGCTAGGCTTGTTAGGGGTTCCTACGAGCAGTACTTC. Its protein product is CSARLVRGSYEQYF.

The chain links TRBV19 to TRBJ2-1, with D possibly being TRBD2 (6 bases). V gave up 4 bases and J gave up 8 bases, with 18 bases separating them. Germline V gene sequence: CDR1 LNHDA, CDR2 SQIVND (reference sequence). This CDR3 is 15 amino acids long. The CDR3 reads CASSNLADLRYEQFF. The DNA for the CDR3 is TGTGCCAGTAGTAATTTAGCGGACCTCAGGTATGAGCAGTTCTTC.

The table lists this clonotype with many counts. The chain employs TRBV5-1 and TRBJ2-2; 7 nucleotides agree with TRBD1. With 4 bases clipped from V and 0 bases from J, the junction kept 6 bases outside the gene matches. This CDR3 is 16 amino acids long. The germline V gene encodes CDR1 SGHRS and CDR2 YFSETQ. CDR3 sequence: CASSPTGTANTGELFF. CDR3 sequence (DNA): TGCGCCAGCAGCCCTACCGGGACAGCGAACACCGGGGAGCTGTTTTTT.

This clonotype has at least ten counts. Written as DNA, the CDR3 is TGTGCCAGCAGCCCAACCTACGAGCAGTACTTC. This codes for CASSPTYEQYF. This sequence joins TRBV7-2 and TRBJ2-7; D unclear. Germline assignment: CDR1 SGHTA and CDR2 FQGNSA. This CDR3 contains 11 residues. V was shortened by 5 bases and J by 2 bases, with 4 bases between the two germline ends.

This clonotype occurred a few times. The chain recombines TRBV20-1 with TRBJ1-5; weak D call: TRBD1 (6 bases). V was shortened by 0 bases and J by 1 base, with 13 bases between the two germline ends. This CDR3 is 16 amino acids long. Per germline, CDR1 DFQATT and CDR2 SNEGSKA (reference sequence). The CDR3 reads CSARDLEGGSNQPQHF. In DNA, the CDR3 is TGCAGTGCTAGAGATCTGGAGGGGGGAAGCAATCAGCCCCAGCATTTT.

This clonotype has just a few counts. The rearrangement joins TRBV13 to TRBJ1-6; 10 bases are shared with TRBD1. The germline V gene encodes CDR1 PRHDT and CDR2 FYEKMQ (reference sequence). J was trimmed by 9 bases and V by 5 bases; bases with no gene match: 4. The CDR3 has 14 amino acids. For the CDR3, the DNA is TGTGCCAGCAGCCGCAGGGACAGGGGTTCACCCCTCCACTTT. Its protein product is CASSRRDRGSPLHF. Using reference TRBV13 and TRBJ1-6 for the parts outside the CDR3, the full variable domain is AAGVIQSPRHLIKEKRETATLKCYPIPRHDTVYWYQQGPGQDPQFLISFYEKMQSDKGSIPDRFSAQQFSDYHSELNMSSLELGDSALYFCASSRRDRGSPLHFGNGTRLTVT.

On this clonotype itself: A junction boundary mismatches the germline segment, possibly from a read error. The rearrangement joins TRBV3-1 to TRBJ1-1; 9 bases match TRBD1. This CDR3 region has 14 residues. CDR1 and CDR2 from the germline V gene are LGHDT and YNNKEL (reference sequence). For the CDR3, the DNA is TGTGCCCGCAGCCAAGGGACAGGGCGAACTGAAGCTTTCTTT. Its protein is CARSQGTGRTEAFF.

This clonotype appeared many times. The chain employs TRBV6-1 and TRBJ2-4, with no clear D. The germline V gene encodes CDR1 MNHNS and CDR2 SASEGT. Trimming left V 4 bases short and J 0 bases short, with 7 bases between. The CDR3 sequence is 14 residues long. DNA for the CDR3: TGTGCCAGCAGTGTTGCGGTAGCCAAAAACATTCAGTACTTC. It specifies CASSVAVAKNIQYF.

This clonotype was seen many times. The chain combines TRBV20-1 with TRBJ1-5; 7 bases are a match to TRBD1. Looked up from germline, CDR1 is DFQATT and CDR2 is SNEGSKA (reference sequence). J lost 3 bases, V lost 0 bases, and 2 bases had no gene match. This CDR3 spans 14 amino acids. CDR3 in amino acids: CSARDRGINQPQHF. The CDR3 DNA reads as TGCAGTGCTAGAGACAGGGGGATCAATCAGCCCCAGCATTTT.